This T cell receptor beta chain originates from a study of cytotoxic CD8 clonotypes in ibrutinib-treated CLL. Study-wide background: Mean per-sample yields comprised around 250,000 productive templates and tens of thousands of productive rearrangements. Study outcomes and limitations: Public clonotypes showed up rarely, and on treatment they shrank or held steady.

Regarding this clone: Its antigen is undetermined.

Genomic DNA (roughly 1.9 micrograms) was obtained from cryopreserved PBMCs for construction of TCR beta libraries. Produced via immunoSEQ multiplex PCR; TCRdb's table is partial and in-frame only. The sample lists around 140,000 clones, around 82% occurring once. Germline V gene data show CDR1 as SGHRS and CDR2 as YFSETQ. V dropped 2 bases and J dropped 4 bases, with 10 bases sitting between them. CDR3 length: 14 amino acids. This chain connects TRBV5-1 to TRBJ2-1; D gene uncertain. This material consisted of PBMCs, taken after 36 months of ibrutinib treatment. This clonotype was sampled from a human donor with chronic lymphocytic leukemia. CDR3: CASSLSGEYNEQFF. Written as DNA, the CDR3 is TGCGCCAGCAGCTTATCCGGTGAATACAATGAGCAGTTCTTC.